The 17 T cell receptor beta chains below all came from one sample that was sequenced in a study of shared clonotypes between healthy human individuals. Profiling relied on immunoSEQ multiplex PCR, and the TCRdb table lists in-frame clones only, not all of them. Of hundreds of thousands of clones in the sample, roughly 77% were seen once. Sequencing was done on a sample of PBMCs. The receptors come from a woman aged 40-49 years in good health. Some clones in this sample may be carry-over from other donors' samples.

This clone was seen more than once but under ten times. The V call is TRBV27, the J call TRBJ2-7; 10 nucleotides line up with TRBD1. Trimming at V came to 6 bases and at J to 4 bases, leaving 3 bases not matched to a gene. The CDR3 consists of 13 residues. Germline CDR1 and CDR2: MNHEY and SMNVEV (reference sequence). CDR3 nucleotides: TGTGCCAGCAGCCGACAGGGGGCGTACGAGCAGTACTTC. Translating gives CASSRQGAYEQYF.

V is TRBV7-3 and J is TRBJ2-1, with a possible D match to TRBD1 (6 bases). CDR3 size: 16 residues. CDR1 is SGHTA, CDR2 FQGTGA, per germline. Trimming shortened V by 1 base and J by 10 bases, and 20 bases separated the two germline ends. The CDR3 here is CASSLSSRTAAREQFF. The CDR3 DNA follows: TGTGCCAGCAGCTTAAGTAGCAGGACAGCTGCCCGGGAGCAGTTCTTC.

This sequence joins TRBV7-2 and TRBJ2-2; no definite D call. V lost 5 bases and J lost 6, with 10 bases in between. Germline assignment: CDR1 SGHTA and CDR2 FQGNSA. The CDR3 covers 13 residues. The CDR3 sequence: CASSLSTSGELFF. CDR3 nucleotides: TGTGCCAGCAGCCTAAGTACGTCCGGGGAGCTGTTTTTT.

The J gene is TRBJ2-2, the V gene TRBV5-5; D ambiguous. V was pared by 3 bases and J by 4 bases, with 13 bases between. Germline loops: CDR1 SGHKS, CDR2 YYEKEE (reference sequence). The CDR3 length is 15 residues. Written as DNA, the CDR3 is TGTGCCAGCAGCTCACCTCAAAGGTCCACCGGGGAGCTGTTTTTT. Its protein product is CASSSPQRSTGELFF.

V gene TRBV19 combines with J gene TRBJ2-3; D is ambiguous. The CDR3 runs 12 residues. Trimming shortened V by 1 base and J by 6 bases, and 5 bases separated the two germline ends. CDR1 and CDR2 from the germline V gene are LNHDA and SQIVND (reference sequence). The CDR3 is CASSIGPDTQYF. For the CDR3, the DNA is TGTGCCAGTAGTATAGGACCGGATACGCAGTATTTT.

The V call is TRBV18, the J call TRBJ2-7; tentative D call: TRBD1 (5 bases). Between the trimmed V and J ends, which lost 3 bases and 3 bases, there was a span of 12 bases. Per germline, CDR1 KGHSH and CDR2 LQKENI. The CDR3 runs 14 residues. CDR3 region: CASSPQTGVYEQYF. The CDR3 DNA is TGTGCCAGCTCACCCCAAACAGGAGTCTACGAGCAGTACTTC.

CDR3 protein: CASSPRGPYEQYF. The DNA for the CDR3 is TGTGCCAGCAGTCCCCGGGGCCCCTACGAGCAGTACTTC. The genes are TRBV28 and TRBJ2-7; D possibly uses TRBD1 or TRBD2 (5 bases each). V lost 5 bases, J lost 2 bases, and 10 bases lay in between. Germline V gene data show CDR1 as MDHEN and CDR2 as SYDVKM. The length of the CDR3 is 13 residues.

J is TRBJ2-1 and V is TRBV11-3, with TRBD1 as a possible D gene (6 bases). The CDR3 covers 14 residues. CDR1 and CDR2 (germline): SGHNT, YENEEA. Trimming stripped 5 bases from V and 4 bases from J, with 12 bases between. The CDR3 region has the DNA TGTGCCAGCAGCGAAGGACAGCAATACAATGAGCAGTTCTTC. It yields the protein CASSEGQQYNEQFF.

The rearrangement joins TRBV6-1 to TRBJ2-1, with 7 bases fitting TRBD2. Germline-derived CDR1 and CDR2 are MNHNS and SASEGT. J gave up 3 bases and V 8 bases, and 7 bases lay outside the gene matches. The length of the CDR3 is 14 residues. The CDR3 nucleotides are TGTGCCAGCCACGGGACTAACTACTACAATGAGCAGTTCTTC. Residues: CASHGTNYYNEQFF.

A remark on this clone: Other DNA sequences in the sample encode the same CDR3. The chain combines TRBV7-2 with TRBJ2-7; 11 positions match TRBD2. Trimming took 3 bases from V and 2 from J; bases not matched to a gene: 3. The germline V gene encodes CDR1 SGHTA and CDR2 FQGNSA. CDR3 size: 15 residues. DNA of the CDR3: TGTGCCAGCAGCTTTGGACTAGCGGGCACCTACGAGCAGTACTTC. This codes for CASSFGLAGTYEQYF.

This clone was counted only a few times. The V gene is TRBV7-3, the J gene TRBJ2-5; D possibly corresponds to TRBD2 (6 bases). The CDR3 runs 13 residues. V dropped 5 bases and J dropped 7 bases, with 14 bases sitting between them. The germline V gene has CDR1 SGHTA and CDR2 FQGTGA. CDR3 DNA: TGTGCCAGCAGCGACGGGACTTGGGGGACCCAGTACTTC. It is translated as CASSDGTWGTQYF. Complete variable domain (other parts from reference TRBV7-3 and TRBJ2-5): GAGVSQTPSNKVTEKGKYVELRCDPISGHTALYWYRQSLGQGPEFLIYFQGTGAADDSGLPNDRFFAVRPEGSVSTLKIQRTERGDSAVYLCASSDGTWGTQYFGPGTRLLVL.

The genes are TRBV5-6 and TRBJ2-7, with 13 bases fitting TRBD2. CDR3 length: 18 amino acids. The V gene's germline CDR1 is SGHDT and CDR2 YYEEEE. V was pared by 7 bases and J by 6 bases, with 19 bases of the junction left unmatched. CDR3 sequence: CASRGNGLAGVWSGEQYF. The CDR3 DNA follows: TGTGCCAGCCGCGGGAATGGACTAGCGGGAGTTTGGTCAGGCGAGCAGTACTTC.

As regards this clone: The sample has other DNA sequences that encode this CDR3 too. The chain uses TRBV30 and TRBJ2-3; a weak D match, TRBD2 (5 bases). Germline loops: CDR1 GTSNPN, CDR2 SVGIG (reference sequence). Trimming removed 2 bases from V and 0 bases from J, with 6 bases in between. The CDR3 runs 13 residues. CDR3 in amino acids: CAWSTGSTDTQYF. Here the CDR3 DNA reads TGTGCCTGGAGTACGGGAAGCACAGATACGCAGTATTTT.

The chain couples TRBV9 to TRBJ2-7; no reliable D call. Per the germline V gene, CDR1 is SGDLS and CDR2 is YYNGEE. The V gene lost 4 bases and the J gene lost 2 bases, with 13 bases spanning the gap. This CDR3 has 14 residues. CDR3 DNA: TGTGCCAGCAGCCCGGGTCGCCTTCCCTACGAGCAGTACTTC. This codes for CASSPGRLPYEQYF.

The chain links TRBV7-2 to TRBJ2-5; D is uncertain. This CDR3 is built from 14 residues. V was cut by 5 bases and J by 2 bases, with 12 bases left in between. Germline lookup yields CDR1 SGHTA and CDR2 FQGNSA. The CDR3 nucleotides are TGTGCCAGCAGCCCCACTACCTATCAAGAGACCCAGTACTTC. Protein: CASSPTTYQETQYF.

This sequence joins TRBV7-2 and TRBJ2-2, with D perhaps TRBD2 (6 bases). The CDR3 is made up of 16 amino acids. In germline, CDR1 is SGHTA, CDR2 FQGNSA. Trimming shortened V by 7 bases and J by 0 bases, and 15 bases separated the two germline ends. CDR3: CASTHRGGTNTGELFF. The CDR3 DNA follows: TGTGCCAGCACCCATCGAGGAGGGACGAACACCGGGGAGCTGTTTTTT.

This clone appeared a few times. The sample has other DNA sequences that encode this CDR3 too. The rearrangement joins TRBV19 to TRBJ1-1; maybe TRBD1 (6 bases). This CDR3 has 13 amino acids. V was clipped by 5 bases and J by 1 base, with 8 bases between them. Germline assignment: CDR1 LNHDA and CDR2 SQIVND (reference sequence). The CDR3 here is CASSSTGNTEAFF. As DNA, the CDR3 is TGTGCCAGTAGTTCGACAGGGAACACTGAAGCTTTCTTT. The full variable domain, completed using reference TRBV19 and TRBJ1-1, is DGGITQSPKYLFRKEGQNVTLSCEQNLNHDAMYWYRQDPGQGLRLIYYSQIVNDFQKGDIAEGYSVSREKKESFPLTVTSAQKNPTAFYLCASSSTGNTEAFFGQGTRLTVV.